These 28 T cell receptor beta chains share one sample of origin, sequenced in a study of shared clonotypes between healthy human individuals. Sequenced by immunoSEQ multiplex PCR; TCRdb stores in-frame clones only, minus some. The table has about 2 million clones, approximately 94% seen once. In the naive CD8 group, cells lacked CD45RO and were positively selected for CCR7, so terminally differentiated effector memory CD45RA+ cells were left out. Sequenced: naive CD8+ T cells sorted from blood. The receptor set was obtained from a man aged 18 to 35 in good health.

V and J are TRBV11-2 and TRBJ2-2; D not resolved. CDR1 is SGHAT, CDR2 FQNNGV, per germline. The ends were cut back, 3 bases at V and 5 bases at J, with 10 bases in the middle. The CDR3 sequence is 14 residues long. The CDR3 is CASSFGPRTGELFF. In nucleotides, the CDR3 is TGTGCCAGCAGCTTCGGACCCCGGACCGGGGAGCTGTTTTTT. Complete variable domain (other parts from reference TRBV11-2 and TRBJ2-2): EAGVAQSPRYKIIEKRQSVAFWCNPISGHATLYWYQQILGQGPKLLIQFQNNGVVDDSQLPKDRFSAERLKGVDSTLKIQPAKLEDSAVYLCASSFGPRTGELFFGEGSRLTVL.

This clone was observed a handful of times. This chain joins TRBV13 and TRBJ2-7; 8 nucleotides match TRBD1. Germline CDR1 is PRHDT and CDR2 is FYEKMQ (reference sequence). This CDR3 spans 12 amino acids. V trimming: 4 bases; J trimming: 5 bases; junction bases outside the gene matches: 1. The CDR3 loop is CASSSQGDEQYF. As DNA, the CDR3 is TGTGCCAGCAGCTCACAGGGGGACGAGCAGTACTTC.

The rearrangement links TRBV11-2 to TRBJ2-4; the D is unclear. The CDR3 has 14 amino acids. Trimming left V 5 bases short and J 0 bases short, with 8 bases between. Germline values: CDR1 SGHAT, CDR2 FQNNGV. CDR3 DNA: TGTGCCAGCAGCCCCGCGATAGCCAAAAACATTCAGTACTTC. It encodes CASSPAIAKNIQYF.

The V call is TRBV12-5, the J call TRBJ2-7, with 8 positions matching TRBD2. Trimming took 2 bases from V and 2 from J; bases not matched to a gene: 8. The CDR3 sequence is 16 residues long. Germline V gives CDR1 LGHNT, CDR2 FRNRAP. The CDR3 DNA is TGTGCTAGTGGTTTGCCCCCAACTAGCGGTACCTACGAGCAGTACTTC. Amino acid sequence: CASGLPPTSGTYEQYF.

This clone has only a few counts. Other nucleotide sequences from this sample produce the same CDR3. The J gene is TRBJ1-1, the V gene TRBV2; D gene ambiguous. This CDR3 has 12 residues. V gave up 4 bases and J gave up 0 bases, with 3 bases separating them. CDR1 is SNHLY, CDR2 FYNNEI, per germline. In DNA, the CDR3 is TGTGCCAGCAGTGTATTGAACACTGAAGCTTTCTTT. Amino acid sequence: CASSVLNTEAFF.

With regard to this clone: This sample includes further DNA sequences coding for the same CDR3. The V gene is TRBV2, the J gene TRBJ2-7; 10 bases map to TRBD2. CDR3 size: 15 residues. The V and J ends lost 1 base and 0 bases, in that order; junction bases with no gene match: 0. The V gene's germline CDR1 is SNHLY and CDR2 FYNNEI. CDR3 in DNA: TGTGCCAGCAGTGAAGGGACTAGCGGCTCCTACGAGCAGTACTTC. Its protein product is CASSEGTSGSYEQYF. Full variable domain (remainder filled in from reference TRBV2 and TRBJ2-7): EPEVTQTPSHQVTQMGQEVILRCVPISNHLYFYWYRQILGQKVEFLVSFYNNEISEKSEIFDDQFSVERPDGSNFTLKIRSTKLEDSAMYFCASSEGTSGSYEQYFGPGTRLTVT.

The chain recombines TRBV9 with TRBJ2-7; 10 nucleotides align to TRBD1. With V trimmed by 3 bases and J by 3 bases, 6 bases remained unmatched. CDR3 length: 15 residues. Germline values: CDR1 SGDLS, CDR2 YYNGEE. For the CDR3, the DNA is TGTGCCAGCAGCGGAGGGACAGGGGACTTCTACGAGCAGTACTTC. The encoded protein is CASSGGTGDFYEQYF.

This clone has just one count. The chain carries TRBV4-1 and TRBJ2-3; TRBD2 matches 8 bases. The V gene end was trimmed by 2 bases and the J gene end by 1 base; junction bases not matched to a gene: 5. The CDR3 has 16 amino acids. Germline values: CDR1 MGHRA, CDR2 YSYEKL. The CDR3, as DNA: TGCGCCAGCAGCCAACCCCCGGGGGGGGGCACAGATACGCAGTATTTT. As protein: CASSQPPGGGTDTQYF.

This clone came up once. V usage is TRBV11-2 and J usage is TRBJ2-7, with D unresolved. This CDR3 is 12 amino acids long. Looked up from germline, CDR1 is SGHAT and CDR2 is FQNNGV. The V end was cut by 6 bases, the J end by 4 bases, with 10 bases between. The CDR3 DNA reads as TGTGCCAGCAGTTCTTCAGATTACGAGCAGTACTTC. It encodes CASSSSDYEQYF. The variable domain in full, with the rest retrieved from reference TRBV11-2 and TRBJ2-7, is EAGVAQSPRYKIIEKRQSVAFWCNPISGHATLYWYQQILGQGPKLLIQFQNNGVVDDSQLPKDRFSAERLKGVDSTLKIQPAKLEDSAVYLCASSSSDYEQYFGPGTRLTVT.

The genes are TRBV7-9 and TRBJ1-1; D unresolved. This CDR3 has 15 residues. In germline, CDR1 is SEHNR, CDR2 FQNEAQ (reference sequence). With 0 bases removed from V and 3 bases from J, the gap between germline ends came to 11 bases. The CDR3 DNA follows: TGTGCCAGCAGCTTAGCGCATGGAGCCGACACTGAAGCTTTCTTT. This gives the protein CASSLAHGADTEAFF.

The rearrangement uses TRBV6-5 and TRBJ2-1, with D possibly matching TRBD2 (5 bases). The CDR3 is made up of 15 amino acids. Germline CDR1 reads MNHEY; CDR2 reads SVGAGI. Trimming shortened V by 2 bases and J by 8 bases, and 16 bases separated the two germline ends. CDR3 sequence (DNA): TGTGCCAGCAGTTACATCCGGGGTGGGCCCGATGAGCAGTTCTTC. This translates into CASSYIRGGPDEQFF.

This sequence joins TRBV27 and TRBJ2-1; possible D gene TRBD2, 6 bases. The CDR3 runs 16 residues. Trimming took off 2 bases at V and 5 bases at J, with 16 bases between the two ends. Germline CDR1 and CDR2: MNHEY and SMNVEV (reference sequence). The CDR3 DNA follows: TGTGCCAGCAGTTTACTAGCGCCTCATAATGACAATGAGCAGTTCTTC. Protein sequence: CASSLLAPHNDNEQFF.

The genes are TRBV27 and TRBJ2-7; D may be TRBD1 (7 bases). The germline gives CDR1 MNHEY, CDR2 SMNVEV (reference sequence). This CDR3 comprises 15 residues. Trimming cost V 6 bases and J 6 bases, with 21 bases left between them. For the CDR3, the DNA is TGTGCCAGCAGCTCCCAGGGGGGAGGTTTCCGCGAGCAGTACTTC. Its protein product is CASSSQGGGFREQYF.

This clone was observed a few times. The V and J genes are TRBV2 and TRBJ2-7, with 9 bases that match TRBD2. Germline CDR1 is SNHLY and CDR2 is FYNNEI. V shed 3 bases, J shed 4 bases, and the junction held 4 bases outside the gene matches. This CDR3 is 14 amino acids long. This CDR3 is CASSEAGGTYEQYF. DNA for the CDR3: TGTGCCAGCAGTGAGGCGGGAGGGACATACGAGCAGTACTTC.

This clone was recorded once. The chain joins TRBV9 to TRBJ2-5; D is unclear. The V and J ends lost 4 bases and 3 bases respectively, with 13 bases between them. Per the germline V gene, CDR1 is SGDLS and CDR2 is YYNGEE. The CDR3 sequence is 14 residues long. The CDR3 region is CASSHRKGEETQYF. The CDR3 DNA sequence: TGTGCCAGCAGCCACCGAAAGGGCGAAGAGACCCAGTACTTC.

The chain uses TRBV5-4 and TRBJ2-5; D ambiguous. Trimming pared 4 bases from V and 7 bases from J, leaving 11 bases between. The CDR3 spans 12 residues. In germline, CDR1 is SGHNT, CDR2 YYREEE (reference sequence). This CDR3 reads CASSEDLGTQYF. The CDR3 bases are TGTGCCAGCAGCGAAGACTTAGGGACCCAGTACTTC.

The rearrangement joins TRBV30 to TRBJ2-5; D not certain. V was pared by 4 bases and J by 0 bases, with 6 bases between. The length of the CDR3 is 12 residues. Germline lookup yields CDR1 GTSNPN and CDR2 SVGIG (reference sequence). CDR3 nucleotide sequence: TGTGCCTGGACTAGTGACCAAGAGACCCAGTACTTC. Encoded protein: CAWTSDQETQYF.

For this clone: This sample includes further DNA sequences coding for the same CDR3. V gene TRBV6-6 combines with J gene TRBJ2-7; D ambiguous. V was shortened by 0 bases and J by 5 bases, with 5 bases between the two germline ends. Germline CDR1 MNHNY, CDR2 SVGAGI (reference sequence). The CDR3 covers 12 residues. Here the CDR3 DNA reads TGTGCCAGCAGTTACTCCGAGGACGAGCAGTACTTC. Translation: CASSYSEDEQYF.

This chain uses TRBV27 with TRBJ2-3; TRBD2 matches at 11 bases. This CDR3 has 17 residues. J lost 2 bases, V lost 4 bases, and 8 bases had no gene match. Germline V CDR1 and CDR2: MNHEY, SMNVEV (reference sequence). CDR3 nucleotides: TGTGCCAGCAGTTCCCGTCAACTAGCGGGGGCCACAGATACGCAGTATTTT. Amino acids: CASSSRQLAGATDTQYF.

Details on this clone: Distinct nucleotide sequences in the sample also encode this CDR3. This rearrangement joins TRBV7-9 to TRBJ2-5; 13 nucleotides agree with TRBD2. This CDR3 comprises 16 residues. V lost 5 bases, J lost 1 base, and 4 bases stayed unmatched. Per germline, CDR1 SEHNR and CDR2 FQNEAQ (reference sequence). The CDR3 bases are TGTGCCAGCAGCCCACTAGCGGGAGGGCCCCAAGAGACCCAGTACTTC. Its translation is CASSPLAGGPQETQYF.

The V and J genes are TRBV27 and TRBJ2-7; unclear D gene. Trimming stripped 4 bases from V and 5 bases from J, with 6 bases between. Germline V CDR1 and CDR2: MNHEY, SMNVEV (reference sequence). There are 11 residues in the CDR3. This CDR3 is CASSSGHEQYF. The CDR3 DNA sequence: TGTGCCAGCAGTTCCGGCCACGAGCAGTACTTC.

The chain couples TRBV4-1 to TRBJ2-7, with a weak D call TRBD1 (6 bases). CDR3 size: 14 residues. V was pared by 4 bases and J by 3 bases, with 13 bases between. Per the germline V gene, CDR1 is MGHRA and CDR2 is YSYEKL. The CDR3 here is CASSPKDSDYEQYF. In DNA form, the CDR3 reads TGCGCCAGCAGCCCCAAGGACAGTGACTACGAGCAGTACTTC.

The CDR3 region is CASTTRGVGGETQYF. CDR3 DNA sequence: TGCGCCAGCACCACCCGGGGAGTTGGTGGAGAGACCCAGTACTTC. This rearrangement joins TRBV5-1 to TRBJ2-5; weak D call: TRBD2 (5 bases). The CDR3 is 15 amino acids. V was trimmed by 6 bases and J by 4 bases, leaving 19 bases between them. CDR1 SGHRS and CDR2 YFSETQ come from the germline V gene.

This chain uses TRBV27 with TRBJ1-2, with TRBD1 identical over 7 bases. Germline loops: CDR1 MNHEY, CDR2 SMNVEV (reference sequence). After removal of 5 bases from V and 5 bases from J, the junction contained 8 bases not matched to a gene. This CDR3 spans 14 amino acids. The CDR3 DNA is TGTGCCAGCAGTCTCACGGGACAGAGTTATGGCTACACCTTC. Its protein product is CASSLTGQSYGYTF.

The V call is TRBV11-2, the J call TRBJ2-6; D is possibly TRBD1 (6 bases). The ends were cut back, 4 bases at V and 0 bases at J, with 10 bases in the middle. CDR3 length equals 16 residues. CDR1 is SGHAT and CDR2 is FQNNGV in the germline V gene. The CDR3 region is CASSSTQGSGANVLTF. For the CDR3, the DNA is TGTGCCAGCAGCTCCACACAGGGCTCTGGGGCCAACGTCCTGACTTTC.

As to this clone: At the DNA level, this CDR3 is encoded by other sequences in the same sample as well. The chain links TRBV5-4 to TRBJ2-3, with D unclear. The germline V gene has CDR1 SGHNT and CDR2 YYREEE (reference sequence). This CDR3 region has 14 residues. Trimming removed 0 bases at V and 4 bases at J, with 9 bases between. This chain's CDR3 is CASSLGQGPDTQYF. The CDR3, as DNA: TGTGCCAGCAGCTTGGGGCAAGGTCCAGATACGCAGTATTTT.

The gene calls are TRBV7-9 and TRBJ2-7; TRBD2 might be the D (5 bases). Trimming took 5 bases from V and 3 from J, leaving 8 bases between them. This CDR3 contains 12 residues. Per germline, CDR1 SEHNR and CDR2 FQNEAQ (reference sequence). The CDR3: CASSTRSYEQYF. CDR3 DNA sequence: TGTGCCAGCAGCACTAGGAGCTACGAGCAGTACTTC.

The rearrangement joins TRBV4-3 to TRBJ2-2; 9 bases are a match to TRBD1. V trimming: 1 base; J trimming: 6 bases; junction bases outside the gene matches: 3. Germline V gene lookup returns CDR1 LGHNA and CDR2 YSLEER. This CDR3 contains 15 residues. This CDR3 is CASSQVWTGAGELFF. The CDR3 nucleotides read TGCGCCAGCAGCCAAGTATGGACAGGGGCCGGGGAGCTGTTTTTT.